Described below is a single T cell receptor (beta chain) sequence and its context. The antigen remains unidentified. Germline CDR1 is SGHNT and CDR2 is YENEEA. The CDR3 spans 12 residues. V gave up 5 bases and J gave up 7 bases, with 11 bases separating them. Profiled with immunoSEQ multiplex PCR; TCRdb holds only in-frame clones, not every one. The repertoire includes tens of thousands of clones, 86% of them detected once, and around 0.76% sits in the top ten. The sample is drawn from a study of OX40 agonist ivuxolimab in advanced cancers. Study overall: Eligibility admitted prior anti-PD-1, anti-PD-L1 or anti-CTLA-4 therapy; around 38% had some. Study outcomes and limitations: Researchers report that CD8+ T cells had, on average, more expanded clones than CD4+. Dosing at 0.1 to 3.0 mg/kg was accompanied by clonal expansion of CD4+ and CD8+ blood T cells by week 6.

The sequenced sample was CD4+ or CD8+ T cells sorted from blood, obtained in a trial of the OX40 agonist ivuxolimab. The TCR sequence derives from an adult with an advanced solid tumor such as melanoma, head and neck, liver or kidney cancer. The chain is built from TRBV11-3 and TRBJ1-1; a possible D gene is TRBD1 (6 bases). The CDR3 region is CASSRDTDEAFF. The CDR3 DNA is TGTGCCAGCAGCCGGGACACCGATGAAGCTTTCTTT.